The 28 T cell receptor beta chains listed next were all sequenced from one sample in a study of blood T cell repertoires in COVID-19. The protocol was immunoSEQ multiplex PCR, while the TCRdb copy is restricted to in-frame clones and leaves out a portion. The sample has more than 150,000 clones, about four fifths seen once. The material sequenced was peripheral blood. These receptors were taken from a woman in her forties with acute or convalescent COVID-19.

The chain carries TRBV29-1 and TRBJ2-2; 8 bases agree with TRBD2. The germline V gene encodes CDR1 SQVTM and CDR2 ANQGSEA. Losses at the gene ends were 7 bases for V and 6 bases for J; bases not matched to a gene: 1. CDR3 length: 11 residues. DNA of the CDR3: TGCAGCGCCGGGGGGGCCGGGGAGCTGTTTTTT. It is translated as CSAGGAGELFF.

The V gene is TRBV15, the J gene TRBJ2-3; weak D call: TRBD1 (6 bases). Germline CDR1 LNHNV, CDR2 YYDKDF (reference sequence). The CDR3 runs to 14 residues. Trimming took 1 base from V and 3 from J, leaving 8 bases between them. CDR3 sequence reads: CATSRAQGTDTQYF. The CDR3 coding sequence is TGTGCCACCAGCAGAGCACAGGGTACAGATACGCAGTATTTT.

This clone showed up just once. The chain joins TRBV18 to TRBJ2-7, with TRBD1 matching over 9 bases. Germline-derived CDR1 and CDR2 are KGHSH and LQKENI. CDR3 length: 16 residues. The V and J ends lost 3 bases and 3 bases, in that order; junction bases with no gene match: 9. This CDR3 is CASSPGTGQGRYEQYF. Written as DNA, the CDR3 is TGTGCCAGCTCACCCGGGACAGGGCAAGGCCGCTACGAGCAGTACTTC.

CDR3 sequence (DNA): TGTGCCAGCAGCCGGAACAGGAGAAACACCATATATTTT. Protein: CASSRNRRNTIYF. The chain has TRBV3-1 (or the pseudogene TRBV3-2) and TRBJ1-3, with a weak D call TRBD1 (5 bases). Germline-derived CDR1 and CDR2 are LGHDT and YNNKEL (reference sequence). The CDR3 covers 13 residues. Trimming removed 4 bases at V and 5 bases at J, with 9 bases between.

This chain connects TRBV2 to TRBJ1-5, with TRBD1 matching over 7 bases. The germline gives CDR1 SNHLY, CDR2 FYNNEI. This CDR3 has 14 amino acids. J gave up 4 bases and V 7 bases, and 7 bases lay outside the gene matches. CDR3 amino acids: CASTGLTGNQPQHF. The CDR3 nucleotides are TGTGCCAGCACCGGGTTGACAGGGAATCAGCCCCAGCATTTT.

The CDR3 region is CASSLLRDRAPNTEAFF. CDR3 DNA sequence: TGTGCCAGCTCACTTCTCCGGGACAGGGCCCCGAACACTGAAGCTTTCTTT. This rearrangement joins TRBV18 to TRBJ1-1; 9 bases line up with TRBD1. The length of the CDR3 is 17 residues. Looked up from germline, CDR1 is KGHSH and CDR2 is LQKENI. After removal of 4 bases from V and 1 base from J, the junction contained 10 bases not matched to a gene.

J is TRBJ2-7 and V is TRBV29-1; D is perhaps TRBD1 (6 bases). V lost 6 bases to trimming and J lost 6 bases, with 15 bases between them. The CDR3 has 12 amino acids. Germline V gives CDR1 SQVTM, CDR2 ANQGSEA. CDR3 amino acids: CSVYDRRREQYF. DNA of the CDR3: TGCAGCGTATATGACAGGCGCCGCGAGCAGTACTTC.

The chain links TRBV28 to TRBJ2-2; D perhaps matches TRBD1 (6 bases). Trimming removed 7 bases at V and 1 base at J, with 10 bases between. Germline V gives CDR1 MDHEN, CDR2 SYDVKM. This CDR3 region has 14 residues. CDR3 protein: CASTPTGNTGELFF. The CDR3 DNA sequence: TGTGCCAGCACCCCGACAGGGAACACCGGGGAGCTGTTTTTT.

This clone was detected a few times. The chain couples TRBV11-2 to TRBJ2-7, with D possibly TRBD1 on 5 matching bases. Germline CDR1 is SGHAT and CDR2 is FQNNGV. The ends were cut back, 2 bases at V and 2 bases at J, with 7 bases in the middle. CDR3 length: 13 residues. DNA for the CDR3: TGTGCCAGCAGCTTACAGACAGCCTACGAGCAGTACTTC. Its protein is CASSLQTAYEQYF.

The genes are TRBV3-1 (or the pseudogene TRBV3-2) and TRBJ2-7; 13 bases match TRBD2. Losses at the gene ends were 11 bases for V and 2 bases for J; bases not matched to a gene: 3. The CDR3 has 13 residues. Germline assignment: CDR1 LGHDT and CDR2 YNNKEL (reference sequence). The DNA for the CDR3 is TGTGCCTCCGGGACTAGCGGGACCTACGAGCAGTACTTC. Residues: CASGTSGTYEQYF.

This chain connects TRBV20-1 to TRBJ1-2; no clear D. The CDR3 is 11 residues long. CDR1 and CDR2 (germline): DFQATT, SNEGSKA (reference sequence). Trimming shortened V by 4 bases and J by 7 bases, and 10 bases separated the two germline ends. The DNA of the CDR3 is TGCAGTGCTACCTCCGGAGGTGGCTACACCTTC. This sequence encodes CSATSGGGYTF.

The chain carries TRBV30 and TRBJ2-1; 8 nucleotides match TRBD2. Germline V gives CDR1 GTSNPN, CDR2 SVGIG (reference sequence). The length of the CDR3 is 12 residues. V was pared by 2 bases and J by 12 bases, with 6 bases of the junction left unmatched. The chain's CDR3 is CAWSNSGRGQFF. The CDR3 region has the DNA TGTGCCTGGAGTAACAGCGGGAGAGGGCAGTTCTTC.

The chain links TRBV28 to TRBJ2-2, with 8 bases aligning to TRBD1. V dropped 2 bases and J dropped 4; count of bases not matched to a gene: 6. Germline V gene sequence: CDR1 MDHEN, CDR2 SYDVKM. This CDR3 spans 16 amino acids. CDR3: CASSLAGRGPTGELFF. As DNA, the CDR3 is TGTGCCAGCAGTTTAGCGGGCAGGGGGCCCACCGGGGAGCTGTTTTTT.

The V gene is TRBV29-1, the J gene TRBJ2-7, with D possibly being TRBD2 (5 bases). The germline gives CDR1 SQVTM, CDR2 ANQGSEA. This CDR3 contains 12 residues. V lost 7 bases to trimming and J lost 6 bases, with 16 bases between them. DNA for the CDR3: TGCAGCGCCGGAGGCAGTCTGTCCGAGCAGTACTTC. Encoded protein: CSAGGSLSEQYF.

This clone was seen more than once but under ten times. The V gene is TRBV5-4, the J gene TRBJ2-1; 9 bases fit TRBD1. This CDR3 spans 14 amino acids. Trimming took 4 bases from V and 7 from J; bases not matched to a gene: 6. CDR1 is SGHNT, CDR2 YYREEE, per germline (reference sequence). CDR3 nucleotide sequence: TGTGCCAGCAGCGCAGCGACAGGGGGAAATGAGCAGTTCTTC. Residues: CASSAATGGNEQFF. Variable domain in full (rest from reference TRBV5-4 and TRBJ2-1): ETGVTQSPTHLIKTRGQQVTLRCSSQSGHNTVSWYQQALGQGPQFIFQYYREEENGRGNFPPRFSGLQFPNYSSELNVNALELDDSALYLCASSAATGGNEQFFGPGTRLTVL.

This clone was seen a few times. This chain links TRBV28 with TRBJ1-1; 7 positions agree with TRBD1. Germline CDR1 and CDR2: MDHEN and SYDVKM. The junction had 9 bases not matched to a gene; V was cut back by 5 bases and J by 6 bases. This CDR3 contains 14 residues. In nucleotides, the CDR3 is TGTGCCAGCAGTCTCGGACAGGCCAGATCTGAAGCTTTCTTT. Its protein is CASSLGQARSEAFF.

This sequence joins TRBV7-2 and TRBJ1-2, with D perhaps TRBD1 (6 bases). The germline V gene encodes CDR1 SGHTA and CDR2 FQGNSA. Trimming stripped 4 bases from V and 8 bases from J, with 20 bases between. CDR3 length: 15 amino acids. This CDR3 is CASSSPSGNRDGYTF. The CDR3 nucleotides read TGTGCCAGCAGCTCCCCGTCGGGAAACAGGGACGGCTACACCTTC. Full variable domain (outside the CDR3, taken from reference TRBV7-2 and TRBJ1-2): GAGVSQSPSNKVTEKGKDVELRCDPISGHTALYWYRQSLGQGLEFLIYFQGNSAPDKSGLPSDRFSAERTGGSVSTLTIQRTQQEDSAVYLCASSSPSGNRDGYTFGSGTRLTVV.

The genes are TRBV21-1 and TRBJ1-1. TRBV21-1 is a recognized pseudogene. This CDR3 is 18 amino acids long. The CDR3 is CASSKGRRDGLVRTEAFF. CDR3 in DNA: TGTGCCAGCAGCAAAGGAAGACGGGACGGACTAGTGAGGACTGAAGCTTTCTTT.

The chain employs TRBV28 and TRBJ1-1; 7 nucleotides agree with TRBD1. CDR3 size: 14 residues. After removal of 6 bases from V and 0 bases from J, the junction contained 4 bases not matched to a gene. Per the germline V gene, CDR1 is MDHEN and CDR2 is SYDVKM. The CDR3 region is CASRTGVMNTEAFF. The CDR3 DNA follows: TGTGCCAGCAGAACAGGGGTCATGAACACTGAAGCTTTCTTT.

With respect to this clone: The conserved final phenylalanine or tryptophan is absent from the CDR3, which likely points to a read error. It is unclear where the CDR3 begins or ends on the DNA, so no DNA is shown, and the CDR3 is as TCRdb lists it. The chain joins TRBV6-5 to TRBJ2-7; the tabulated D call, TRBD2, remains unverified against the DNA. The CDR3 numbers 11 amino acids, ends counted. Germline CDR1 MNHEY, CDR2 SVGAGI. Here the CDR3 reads CASSPGIALRI.

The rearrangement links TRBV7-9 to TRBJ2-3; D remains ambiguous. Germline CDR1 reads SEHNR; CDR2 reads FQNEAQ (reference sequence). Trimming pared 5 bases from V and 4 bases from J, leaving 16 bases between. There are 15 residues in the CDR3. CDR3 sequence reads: CASSVRASGSDTQYF. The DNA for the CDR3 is TGTGCCAGCAGCGTAAGAGCATCAGGATCAGATACGCAGTATTTT.

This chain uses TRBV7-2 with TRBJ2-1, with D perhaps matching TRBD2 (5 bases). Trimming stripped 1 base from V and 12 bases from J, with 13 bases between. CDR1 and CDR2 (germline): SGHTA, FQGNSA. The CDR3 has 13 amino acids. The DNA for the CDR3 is TGTGCCAGCAGCTTAGGTTCCGAGGGAACGCAGTTCTTC. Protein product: CASSLGSEGTQFF.

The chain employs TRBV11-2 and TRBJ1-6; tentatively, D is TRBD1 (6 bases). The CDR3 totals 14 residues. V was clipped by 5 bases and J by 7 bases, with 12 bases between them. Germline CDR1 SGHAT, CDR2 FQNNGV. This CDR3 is CASSLWTENSPLHF. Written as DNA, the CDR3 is TGTGCCAGCAGCCTGTGGACAGAGAATTCACCCCTCCACTTT.

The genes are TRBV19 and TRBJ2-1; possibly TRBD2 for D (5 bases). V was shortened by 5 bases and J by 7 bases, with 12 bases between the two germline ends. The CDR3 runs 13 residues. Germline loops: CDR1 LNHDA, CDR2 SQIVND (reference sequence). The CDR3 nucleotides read TGTGCCAGTAGTGTCGGGATTTTGAATGAGCAGTTCTTC. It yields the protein CASSVGILNEQFF.

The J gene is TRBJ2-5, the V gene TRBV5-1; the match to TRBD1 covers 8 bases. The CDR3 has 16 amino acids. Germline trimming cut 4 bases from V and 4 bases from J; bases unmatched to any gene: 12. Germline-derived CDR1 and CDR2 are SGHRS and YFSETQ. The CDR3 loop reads CASSIQATGAGETQYF. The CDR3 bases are TGCGCCAGCAGCATACAAGCGACAGGGGCCGGAGAGACCCAGTACTTC.

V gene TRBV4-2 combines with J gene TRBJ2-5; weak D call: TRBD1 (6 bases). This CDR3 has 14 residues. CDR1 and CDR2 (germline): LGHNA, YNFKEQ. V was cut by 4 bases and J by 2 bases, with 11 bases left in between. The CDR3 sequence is CASSLTGIQETQYF. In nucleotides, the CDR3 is TGTGCCAGCAGCCTGACAGGAATACAAGAGACCCAGTACTTC.

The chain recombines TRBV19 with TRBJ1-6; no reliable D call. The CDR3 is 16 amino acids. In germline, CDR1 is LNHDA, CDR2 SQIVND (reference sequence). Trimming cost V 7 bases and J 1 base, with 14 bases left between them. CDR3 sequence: CASKRGRESYNSPLHF. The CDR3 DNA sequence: TGTGCCAGTAAGAGAGGTAGAGAATCCTATAATTCACCCCTCCACTTT.

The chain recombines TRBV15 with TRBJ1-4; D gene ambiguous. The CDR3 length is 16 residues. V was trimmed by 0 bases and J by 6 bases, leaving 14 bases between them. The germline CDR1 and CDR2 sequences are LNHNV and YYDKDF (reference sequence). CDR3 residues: CATSRERVRWDEKLFF. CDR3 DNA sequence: TGTGCCACCAGCAGAGAACGGGTTCGATGGGATGAAAAACTGTTTTTT.